This is a list of T cell receptor beta chains from one sample in a study of cytomegalovirus exposure and HLA in healthy donors. The data were produced by immunoSEQ multiplex PCR, yet TCRdb's version contains in-frame clones alone and is incomplete. The sample consists of about 130,000 clones, roughly 85% of them appearing once. The source material was PBMCs. These receptors all come from a boy aged 5-17 years in good health and CMV-seronegative. Both conserved end residues are part of each CDR3. The D gene is left open where the match is weak. Not all rows give a size; the values are once, few, many and, for expanded clones, a class.

d_gene	v_gene	j_gene	abundance	CDR3nt	CDR3aa
TRBD1	TRBV5-1	TRBJ1-4	-	TGCGCCAGCAGCGCCCCGGGACAGGGTGGCTATGAAAAACTGTTTTTT	CASSAPGQGGYEKLFF
TRBD1	TRBV30	TRBJ1-4	-	TGTGCCTGGAGCCAACAGGGGGCGGGTGATGAAAAACTGTTTTTT	CAWSQQGAGDEKLFF
TRBD2	TRBV15	TRBJ2-6	-	TGTGCCACCAGCAGAGGGGGGGGATATTCTGGGGCCAACGTCCTGACTTTC	CATSRGGGYSGANVLTF
TRBD2	TRBV6-5	TRBJ2-7	-	TGTGCCAGCCGGCGGGGGGCCTCCTACGAGCAGTACTTC	CASRRGASYEQYF
TRBD1	TRBV19	TRBJ1-3	-	TGTGCCAGTAGCGCCGGGACAGCTGGAAACACCATATATTTT	CASSAGTAGNTIYF
TRBD1	TRBV25-1	TRBJ1-2	-	TGTGCCAGCAAGAATATAAAAGAAGGGGGCCGCGGCTACACCTTC	CASKNIKEGGRGYTF
TRBD1	TRBV2	TRBJ1-5	-	TGTGCCAGCAGAGGTGGGACAGTGAGCAATCAGCCCCAGCATTTT	CASRGGTVSNQPQHF
-	TRBV27	TRBJ2-3	once	TGTGCCAGCAGTTTAGGGCCCACAGATACGCAGTATTTT	CASSLGPTDTQYF
-	TRBV29-1	TRBJ2-1	-	TGCAGCGTTGAATGGCCGATTATCTCCTACAATGAGCAGTTCTTC	CSVEWPIISYNEQFF
-	TRBV13	TRBJ2-3	once	TGTGCCAGCAGCTCACAATTCGGGACAACGCCCCCAGATACGCAGTATTTT	CASSSQFGTTPPDTQYF
TRBD2	TRBV6-1	TRBJ2-1	-	TGTGCCAGCAGTAGAACCGGGACTAGTGGCGATGAGCAGTTCTTC	CASSRTGTSGDEQFF